This T cell receptor beta chain is from a study of cytomegalovirus exposure and HLA in healthy donors. Samples came from healthy bone marrow donors. Germline V lookup: CDR1 SGHRS, CDR2 YFSETQ. The CDR3 has 16 residues. The junction had 11 bases not matched to a gene; V was cut back by 0 bases and J by 5 bases. As regards this clone: The antigen remains undetermined.

In the PCR, 60 Vbeta and 13 Jbeta primers were used. TCRdb's copy holds only in-frame clones and misses some; the assay was immunoSEQ multiplex PCR. The sample data list tens of thousands of clones. General study findings and limits: In a later analysis, V- and J-gene trimming of beta chains associated with a DCLRE1C missense variant, replicated independently. TRBV6-2, TRBV6-3 and some other V segments were unresolvable in 87-base-pair reads. Cytomegalovirus-associated status was assigned to 164 TCR beta chains.

This TCR came from a female donor in good health and CMV-seropositive. The sequenced material came from PBMCs. The V call is TRBV5-1, the J call TRBJ2-7; 7 bases are shared with TRBD1. CDR3 DNA sequence: TGCGCCAGCAGCTTGGACCCGACAGGGTCGGGCCACGAGCAGTACTTC. Its protein product is CASSLDPTGSGHEQYF.